These 21 T cell receptor beta chains share one sample of origin, sequenced in a study of radiation and T cells in renal cell carcinoma. Assay: immunoSEQ multiplex PCR; the TCRdb copy retains only in-frame clones and omits some. This sample carries around 160,000 clones, around 89% of them seen once, and the ten largest clones take 4.1%. Sample time point: baseline pretreatment blood. The treatment here: 15 Gy SBRT to primary tumor, nephrectomy 4 weeks later. This sample comprised blood, obtained from a patient whose treatment included radiotherapy and nephrectomy. Source of these receptors: a woman in her seventies with renal cell carcinoma.

This chain links TRBV6-1 with TRBJ1-2, with TRBD1 as a possible D gene (5 bases). Germline-derived CDR1 and CDR2 are MNHNS and SASEGT. The CDR3 runs 11 residues. CDR3 coding DNA: TGTGCGGAAGGTCAGGGAGGGGGCTACACCTTC. It yields the protein CAEGQGGGYTF.

This sequence joins TRBV15 and TRBJ2-4; perhaps D is TRBD1 or TRBD2 (5 bases each). The V gene lost 0 bases and the J gene lost 3 bases, with 12 bases spanning the gap. The CDR3 sequence is 16 residues long. Germline V gives CDR1 LNHNV, CDR2 YYDKDF (reference sequence). CDR3 nucleotides: TGTGCCACCAGCAGAGATTGGGGGATCGGCAAAAACATTCAGTACTTC. The encoded protein is CATSRDWGIGKNIQYF.

The chain couples TRBV5-1 to TRBJ2-2, with D perhaps TRBD1 (5 bases). The CDR3 is made up of 16 amino acids. The germline gives CDR1 SGHRS, CDR2 YFSETQ. The V gene lost 1 base and the J gene lost 4 bases, with 14 bases spanning the gap. The CDR3 DNA reads as TGCGCCAGCAGCTTGTGGCAGGGTCGAGGCACCGGGGAGCTGTTTTTT. Its protein is CASSLWQGRGTGELFF.

This rearrangement joins TRBV7-6 to TRBJ2-1; possibly TRBD1 for D (5 bases). Trimming took off 6 bases at V and 4 bases at J, with 13 bases between the two ends. The CDR3 extends over 14 amino acids. Germline V gene lookup returns CDR1 SGHVS and CDR2 FNYEAQ. CDR3 region: CASSLRTPYNEQFF. In DNA, the CDR3 is TGTGCCAGCAGTTTAAGGACACCTTACAATGAGCAGTTCTTC.

The chain joins TRBV19 to TRBJ2-2, with 8 bases lining up with TRBD1. Germline CDR1 reads LNHDA; CDR2 reads SQIVND (reference sequence). Trimming took 7 bases from V and 5 from J; bases not matched to a gene: 9. CDR3 length equals 15 residues. CDR3 protein: CASKGTGKGTGELFF. The CDR3 nucleotides are TGTGCCAGTAAGGGGACAGGAAAAGGAACCGGGGAGCTGTTTTTT.

The chain is built from TRBV5-1 and TRBJ2-7; the D gene is possibly TRBD2 (5 bases). CDR1 and CDR2 from the germline V gene are SGHRS and YFSETQ. The CDR3 spans 16 residues. The V gene lost 4 bases and the J gene lost 3 bases, with 20 bases spanning the gap. The CDR3 sequence: CASSGQSGGAHYEQYF. In DNA, the CDR3 is TGCGCCAGCAGCGGCCAGAGCGGCGGCGCTCACTACGAGCAGTACTTC.

The rearrangement links TRBV5-1 to TRBJ2-5; perhaps D is TRBD1 or TRBD2 (5 bases each). The ends were cut back, 4 bases at V and 0 bases at J, with 13 bases in the middle. The CDR3 contains 15 residues. Germline CDR1 reads SGHRS; CDR2 reads YFSETQ. The CDR3 sequence: CASSPGRGYQETQYF. The CDR3, as DNA: TGCGCCAGCAGCCCCGGACGGGGCTACCAAGAGACCCAGTACTTC. The full variable domain, its missing parts supplied by reference TRBV5-1 and TRBJ2-5, is KAGVTQTPRYLIKTRGQQVTLSCSPISGHRSVSWYQQTPGQGLQFLFEYFSETQRNKGNFPGRFSGRQFSNSRSEMNVSTLELGDSALYLCASSPGRGYQETQYFGPGTRLLVL.

This rearrangement joins TRBV30 to TRBJ2-6, with D maybe TRBD2 (6 bases). The germline V gene has CDR1 GTSNPN and CDR2 SVGIG (reference sequence). The CDR3 has 17 residues. Trimming removed 0 bases from V and 0 bases from J, with 12 bases in between. The CDR3 DNA sequence: TGTGCCTGGAGTGTACGAGGGACTTTCTCTGGGGCCAACGTCCTGACTTTC. Its protein product is CAWSVRGTFSGANVLTF.

The rearrangement uses TRBV5-8 and TRBJ2-1, with 8 bases matching TRBD2. The CDR3 has 17 amino acids. The V and J ends lost 0 bases and 0 bases, in that order; junction bases with no gene match: 5. The germline V gene has CDR1 SGHTS and CDR2 YDEGEE. CDR3 residues: CASSLDTGGLSYNEQFF. DNA of the CDR3: TGTGCCAGCAGCTTGGATACGGGGGGGCTCTCCTACAATGAGCAGTTCTTC.

The chain couples TRBV7-8 to TRBJ1-1, with 7 bases lining up with TRBD1. CDR1 and CDR2 from the germline V gene are SGHVS and FQNEAQ. The CDR3 has 11 amino acids. The ends lost 5 bases at V and 8 bases at J; junction bases unmatched: 2. The chain's CDR3 is CASSADREAFF. In DNA form, the CDR3 reads TGTGCCAGCAGCGCGGACAGGGAAGCTTTCTTT.

This rearrangement joins TRBV7-9 to TRBJ1-3; D is unresolved. The CDR3 has 15 residues. V gave up 8 bases and J gave up 0 bases, with 14 bases separating them. Germline V CDR1 and CDR2: SEHNR, FQNEAQ (reference sequence). The CDR3 is CASGRTAPSGNTIYF. The CDR3 coding sequence is TGTGCCAGCGGCAGAACGGCCCCCTCTGGAAACACCATATATTTT.

In this sample, this clone turned up a few times. The chain is built from TRBV28 and TRBJ1-1, with D perhaps TRBD1 (6 bases). The CDR3 sequence is 11 residues long. CDR1 is MDHEN, CDR2 SYDVKM, per germline. V gave up 6 bases and J gave up 11 bases, with 13 bases separating them. The CDR3 region is CASRDTGKAFF. As DNA, the CDR3 is TGTGCCAGCAGGGATACAGGGAAGGCTTTCTTT.

A word on this clone: Other DNA sequences in this sample translate to the same CDR3. The chain recombines TRBV18 with TRBJ2-5, with D hard to call. Trimming removed 2 bases at V and 3 bases at J, with 4 bases between. There are 12 residues in the CDR3. Germline V lookup: CDR1 KGHSH, CDR2 LQKENI. The CDR3 DNA is TGTGCCAGCTCACCAACAGAAGAGACCCAGTACTTC. It yields the protein CASSPTEETQYF.

CDR3 sequence reads: CASSSLAGGPIEQFF. The CDR3 DNA sequence: TGTGCCAGCAGTTCTCTAGCGGGGGGGCCCATTGAGCAGTTCTTC. The V call is TRBV28, the J call TRBJ2-1, with 12 bases that match TRBD2. The CDR3 has 15 residues. Trimming removed 4 bases from V and 9 bases from J; junction bases left unmatched: 7. In germline, CDR1 is MDHEN, CDR2 SYDVKM.

The CDR3 sequence is CASSVAQGHEAFF. CDR3 coding DNA: TGTGCCAGCAGCGTAGCTCAGGGGCATGAAGCTTTCTTT. This chain uses TRBV9 with TRBJ1-1, with D possibly matching TRBD1 (6 bases). The V gene lost 0 bases and the J gene lost 7 bases, with 10 bases spanning the gap. The CDR3 has 13 residues. CDR1 is SGDLS, CDR2 YYNGEE, per germline.

This sequence joins TRBV19 and TRBJ2-3; D remains unclear. Germline V gene sequence: CDR1 LNHDA, CDR2 SQIVND (reference sequence). CDR3 length: 18 residues. V was clipped by 5 bases and J by 0 bases, with 21 bases between them. The CDR3 protein is CASSRRVWVGLSTDTQYF. The CDR3 DNA reads TGTGCCAGTAGTCGCCGAGTTTGGGTAGGATTGAGCACAGATACGCAGTATTTT.

The chain uses TRBV5-1 and TRBJ1-1; D not certain. The germline CDR1 and CDR2 sequences are SGHRS and YFSETQ. The V gene lost 4 bases and the J gene lost 4 bases, with 11 bases spanning the gap. The CDR3 has 13 residues. The CDR3 loop reads CASSLDLGTEAFF. CDR3 nucleotide sequence: TGCGCCAGCAGCCTGGACTTGGGCACTGAAGCTTTCTTT.

This clone was seen a single time. V gene TRBV11-3 combines with J gene TRBJ1-2, with D perhaps TRBD1 (6 bases). Germline CDR1 reads SGHNT; CDR2 reads YENEEA. The CDR3 runs 15 residues. Trimming shortened V by 6 bases and J by 2 bases, and 16 bases separated the two germline ends. The CDR3 is CASSSTSGANYGYTF. In nucleotides, the CDR3 is TGTGCCAGCAGTTCGACCTCGGGGGCCAACTATGGCTACACCTTC.

This clone has a single count. The chain joins TRBV6-4 to TRBJ2-1, with a possible D match to TRBD2 (6 bases). The CDR3 runs to 14 residues. The V end was cut by 3 bases, the J end by 10 bases, with 16 bases between. Germline loops: CDR1 MRHNA, CDR2 SNTAGT. As DNA, the CDR3 is TGTGCCAGCAGTGAGCAGACTAGTCGTCACGAGCAGTTCTTC. This encodes CASSEQTSRHEQFF.

The chain joins TRBV7-9 to TRBJ2-7, with TRBD1 matching over 9 bases. V shed 5 bases, J shed 7 bases, and the junction held 6 bases outside the gene matches. Germline CDR1 is SEHNR and CDR2 is FQNEAQ (reference sequence). This CDR3 has 13 amino acids. CDR3: CASSIETGGEQYF. CDR3 nucleotides: TGTGCCAGCAGCATAGAGACAGGGGGAGAGCAGTACTTC. The full variable domain, its missing parts supplied by reference TRBV7-9 and TRBJ2-7, is DTGVSQNPRHKITKRGQNVTFRCDPISEHNRLYWYRQTLGQGPEFLTYFQNEAQLEKSRLLSDRFSAERPKGSFSTLEIQRTEQGDSAMYLCASSIETGGEQYFGPGTRLTVT.

CDR3 loop: CASSLDRGNQPQHF. The CDR3 DNA follows: TGCGCCAGCAGCCTGGACAGGGGAAATCAGCCCCAGCATTTT. This rearrangement joins TRBV10-2 to TRBJ1-5; 9 positions match TRBD1. V gave up 6 bases and J gave up 4 bases; unmatched junction bases: 4. The CDR3 consists of 14 residues. Looked up from germline, CDR1 is WSHSY and CDR2 is SAAADI.